This T cell receptor beta chain appears in the sequencing data of a study of T cell responses to AZD1222 COVID-19 vaccine. The study's findings and limits: Nearly half of spike-specific TCRs reportedly target variant regions that are unmutated in the B.1.351 and B.1.1.7 variants.

Trimming pared 5 bases from V and 3 bases from J, leaving 10 bases between. Germline CDR1 reads SGHTA; CDR2 reads FQGNSA. This CDR3 comprises 14 residues. TCRdb's table, derived via immunoSEQ multiplex PCR, lists solely in-frame clones and lacks some. The sample lists nearly 35,000 clones, 85% to 90% occurring once. Comment on this clone: Its specificity is unknown.

The chain links TRBV7-2 to TRBJ2-2; D is undetermined. The sample here was peripheral blood, taken 28 days after the second AZD1222 dose. The sequence derives from an adult who received the AZD1222 COVID-19 vaccine. CDR3 bases: TGTGCCAGCAGCCCCCACATAGACACCGGGGAGCTGTTTTTT. Translation: CASSPHIDTGELFF.